A single sample is the source of the 23 T cell receptor beta chains below, sequenced in a study of CXCR3-negative and CXCR3-positive naive CD8 T cells. No antigens are known for them. Study-level results: More hydrophobic TRB CDR3s were found in CXCR3-positive naive cells than in CXCR3-negative naive cells.

UMI-labeled 5' RACE yielded the TRB cDNA libraries. Reanalyzing the 5' RACE reads, TCRdb keeps one entry per CDR3 protein, without DNA. The listing records roughly 140,000 distinct CDR3 sequences. What was sequenced was naive CXCR3+ CD8+ T cells from blood. Noted subset: CD45RO-CCR7+CD27+CD95- naive CD8+ T cells expressing CXCR3 (TNR3+). These receptor sequences come from a human donor in good health. Some clones in this sample may be carry-over from other donors' samples.

This rearrangement joins TRBV20-1 to TRBJ2-3; TCRdb's D call of TRBD1 is untestable without DNA. The CDR3 is 16 amino acids. Germline values: CDR1 DFQATT, CDR2 SNEGSKA (reference sequence). CDR3 loop: CSAGPPSGGALDTQYF.

V usage is TRBV3-1 and J usage is TRBJ2-2; the TRBD1 assignment by TCRdb is unverifiable without DNA. Germline CDR1 and CDR2: LGHDT and YNNKEL (reference sequence). The CDR3 sequence is 19 residues long. CDR3 protein: CASSHPIRYRDRDTGELFF.

This chain joins TRBV19 and TRBJ2-7; TCRdb designates TRBD1, a call that cannot be tested without DNA. CDR3 length: 14 residues. The V gene's germline CDR1 is LNHDA and CDR2 SQIVND (reference sequence). The CDR3 region is CASSLPGHSYEQYF.

The rearrangement uses TRBV7-2 and TRBJ2-7. There are 12 residues in the CDR3. Germline CDR1 SGHTA, CDR2 FQGNSA. Here the CDR3 reads CASSLNPDEQCF.

The chain employs TRBV29-1 and TRBJ2-7; TCRdb picks TRBD2, but there is no DNA to check that call. Germline V CDR1 and CDR2: SQVTM, ANQGSEA. The length of the CDR3 is 12 residues. CDR3 region: CSVESPGYEQYF.

This chain joins TRBV29-1 and TRBJ2-3; TCRdb proposes TRBD1, but this gene call is untestable without DNA. CDR1 is SQVTM, CDR2 ANQGSEA, per germline. The CDR3 spans 14 residues. Here the CDR3 reads CSVDTGGRTDTQYF.

This chain uses TRBV6-5 with TRBJ1-1; with no DNA, the TCRdb D assignment of TRBD1 cannot be verified. Germline V gene sequence: CDR1 MNHEY, CDR2 SVGAGI. There are 13 residues in the CDR3. The CDR3 sequence is CTSSTPGQFEAFF.

The chain joins TRBV10-3 to TRBJ2-1; TCRdb reports TRBD1, a call that lacks DNA to check it against. The length of the CDR3 is 15 residues. Germline lookup yields CDR1 ENHRY and CDR2 SYGVKD. CDR3 protein: CAISDFGTGRNEQFF.

The chain combines TRBV27 with TRBJ2-7. Germline V gene data show CDR1 as MNHEY and CDR2 as SMNVEV (reference sequence). CDR3 size: 14 residues. The CDR3 reads CASSLNSGAYEQYF.

V gene TRBV15 combines with J gene TRBJ2-3. Germline lookup yields CDR1 LNHNV and CDR2 YYDKDF (reference sequence). The CDR3 totals 14 residues. The CDR3: CATSRDRFSDTQYF. Together with reference TRBV15 and TRBJ2-3, the CDR3 gives the full variable domain: DAMVIQNPRYQVTQFGKPVTLSCSQTLNHNVMYWYQQKSSQAPKLLFHYYDKDFNNEADTPDNFQSRRPNTSFCFLDIRSPGLGDTAMYLCATSRDRFSDTQYFGPGTRLTVL.

The chain joins TRBV29-1 to TRBJ2-5; checking the TCRdb D call of TRBD2 is not possible without DNA. Germline CDR1 reads SQVTM; CDR2 reads ANQGSEA. There are 15 residues in the CDR3. This CDR3 is CSVVGGGALQETQYF. Variable domain in full (rest from reference TRBV29-1 and TRBJ2-5): SAVISQKPSRDICQRGTSLTIQCQVDSQVTMMFWYRQQPGQSLTLIATANQGSEATYESGFVIDKFPISRPNLTFSTLTVSNMSPEDSSIYLCSVVGGGALQETQYFGPGTRLLVL.

The chain is built from TRBV5-1 and TRBJ2-3; TCRdb's assignment of TRBD2 cannot be checked, as there is no DNA. CDR3 length: 15 residues. Germline V gene sequence: CDR1 SGHRS, CDR2 YFSETQ. The CDR3 is CASSQTSGSADTQYF.

The chain recombines TRBV19 with TRBJ2-1; TCRdb gives TRBD2 as the D gene, but with no DNA this cannot be confirmed. Germline values: CDR1 LNHDA, CDR2 SQIVND (reference sequence). This CDR3 region has 15 residues. CDR3 residues: CASTLTLSGSNEQFF.

The chain has TRBV20-1 and TRBJ2-1. The germline V gene has CDR1 DFQATT and CDR2 SNEGSKA (reference sequence). The CDR3 consists of 16 residues. CDR3 sequence: CSAEKRLESSYNEQFF.

The V call is TRBV6-6, the J call TRBJ1-1. Germline V lookup: CDR1 MNHNY, CDR2 SVGAGI (reference sequence). This CDR3 contains 12 residues. CDR3 sequence: CASSPENTEAFF.

The chain joins TRBV12-5 to TRBJ1-1. Germline lookup yields CDR1 LGHNT and CDR2 FRNRAP. The CDR3 length is 12 residues. The CDR3 spells CASGQGTAGAFF.

The V call is TRBV20-1, the J call TRBJ2-5; TCRdb lists TRBD1, though no DNA is available to test this call. The CDR3 is made up of 15 amino acids. Germline assignment: CDR1 DFQATT and CDR2 SNEGSKA (reference sequence). The CDR3 loop is CSAREWGIGMETQYF.

This chain links TRBV11-2 with TRBJ2-2. The CDR3 totals 13 residues. The germline gives CDR1 SGHAT, CDR2 FQNNGV. This CDR3 reads CASSLGPTGELFF.

J is TRBJ2-7 and V is TRBV5-1; TCRdb picks TRBD1, but there is no DNA to check that call. Germline loops: CDR1 SGHRS, CDR2 YFSETQ. This CDR3 has 14 amino acids. The chain's CDR3 is CASKFRDREDEQYF. Full variable domain (missing parts from reference TRBV5-1 and TRBJ2-7): KAGVTQTPRYLIKTRGQQVTLSCSPISGHRSVSWYQQTPGQGLQFLFEYFSETQRNKGNFPGRFSGRQFSNSRSEMNVSTLELGDSALYLCASKFRDREDEQYFGPGTRLTVT.

The chain links TRBV7-2 to TRBJ2-1; TCRdb's D call, TRBD1, is unchecked because there is no DNA. The germline gives CDR1 SGHTA, CDR2 FQGNSA. The CDR3 contains 14 residues. The CDR3 region is CASSPGYSYNEQFF.

The rearrangement uses TRBV20-1 and TRBJ2-5; TCRdb outputs TRBD2, but without DNA this stays unchecked. The CDR3 totals 16 residues. Germline V CDR1 and CDR2: DFQATT, SNEGSKA (reference sequence). The CDR3 protein is CSARDLAGGLGGTQYF.

The V gene is TRBV15, the J gene TRBJ1-1. The germline CDR1 and CDR2 sequences are LNHNV and YYDKDF (reference sequence). CDR3 length: 15 amino acids. The chain's CDR3 is CATSRPGTTGTEAFF. Looking up the rest from reference TRBV15 and TRBJ1-1 gives the full variable domain: DAMVIQNPRYQVTQFGKPVTLSCSQTLNHNVMYWYQQKSSQAPKLLFHYYDKDFNNEADTPDNFQSRRPNTSFCFLDIRSPGLGDTAMYLCATSRPGTTGTEAFFGQGTRLTVV.

The V gene is TRBV29-1, the J gene TRBJ2-7; TCRdb proposes TRBD1, but this gene call is untestable without DNA. CDR3 length: 15 residues. The germline gives CDR1 SQVTM, CDR2 ANQGSEA. The CDR3: CSVEDLSGETYEQYF.